This T cell receptor (beta chain) originates from a study of vaccination effects on CD4 cells after COVID-19. Clones were sequenced by immunoSEQ multiplex PCR, and TCRdb holds only the in-frame ones, with some missing. The sample contains roughly 63,000 clones, around 78% of which appear only once. J gave up 2 bases and V 5 bases, and 3 bases lay outside the gene matches. The CDR3 length is 14 residues. CDR1 and CDR2 from the germline V gene are SGHDT and YYEEEE. CD4+ T cells specific for antigen were expanded with viral peptide pools by the ViraFEST assay before sequencing. Researchers isolated CD4+ T cells once 9 to 11 days of culture had elapsed. All participants had two doses of either the BNT162b2 or mRNA-1273 vaccine. Concerning this clone: Antigen unknown.

This material consisted of CD4+ T cells from PBMCs cultured with HCoV-OC43 spike peptides, taken after COVID-19 vaccination. Subset described: HCoV-OC43 spike overlapping peptide pool stimulation. The V and J genes are TRBV5-6 and TRBJ2-7; 11 bases are a match to TRBD1. The receptor was isolated from a human donor who received a COVID-19 vaccine. CDR3 protein: CASRGQGVTYEQYV. In nucleotides, the CDR3 is TGTGCCAGCAGGGGACAGGGGGTGACCTACGAGCAGTACGTC.